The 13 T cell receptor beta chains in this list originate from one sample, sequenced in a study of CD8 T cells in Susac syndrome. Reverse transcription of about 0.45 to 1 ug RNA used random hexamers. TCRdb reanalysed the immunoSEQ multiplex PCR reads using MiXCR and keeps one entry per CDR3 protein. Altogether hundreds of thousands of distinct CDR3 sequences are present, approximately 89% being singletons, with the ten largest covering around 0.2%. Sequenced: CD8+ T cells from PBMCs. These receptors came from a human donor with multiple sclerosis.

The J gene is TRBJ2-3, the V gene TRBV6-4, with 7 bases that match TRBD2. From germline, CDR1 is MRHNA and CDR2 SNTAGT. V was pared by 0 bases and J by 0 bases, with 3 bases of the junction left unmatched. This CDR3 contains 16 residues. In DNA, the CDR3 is TGTGCCAGCAGTGACTCGGCTAGCGGTAGCACAGATACGCAGTATTTT. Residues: CASSDSASGSTDTQYF.

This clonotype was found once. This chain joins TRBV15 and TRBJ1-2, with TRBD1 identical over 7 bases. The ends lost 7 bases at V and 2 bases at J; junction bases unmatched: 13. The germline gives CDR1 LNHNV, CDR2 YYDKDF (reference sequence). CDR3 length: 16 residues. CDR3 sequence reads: CATTPGQSALNYGYTF. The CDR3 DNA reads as TGTGCCACCACCCCGGGACAGAGCGCATTAAACTATGGCTACACCTTC.

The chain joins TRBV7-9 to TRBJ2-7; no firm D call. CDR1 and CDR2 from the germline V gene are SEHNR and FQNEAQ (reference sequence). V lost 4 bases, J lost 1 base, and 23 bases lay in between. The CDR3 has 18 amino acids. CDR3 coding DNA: TGTGCCAGCAGCTCTCGCCCATTCGACGGATCCCCGTCCTACGAGCAGTACTTC. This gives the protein CASSSRPFDGSPSYEQYF.

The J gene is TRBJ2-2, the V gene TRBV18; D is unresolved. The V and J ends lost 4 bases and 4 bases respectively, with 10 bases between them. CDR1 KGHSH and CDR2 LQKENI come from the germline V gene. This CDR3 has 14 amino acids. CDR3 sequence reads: CASSLSPATGELFF. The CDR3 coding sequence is TGTGCCAGCTCACTGAGCCCTGCCACCGGGGAGCTGTTTTTT.

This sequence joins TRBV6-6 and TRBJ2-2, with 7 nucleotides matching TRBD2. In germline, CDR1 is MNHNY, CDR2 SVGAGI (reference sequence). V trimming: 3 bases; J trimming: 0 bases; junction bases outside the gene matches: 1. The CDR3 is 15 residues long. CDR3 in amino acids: CASSYLAANTGELFF. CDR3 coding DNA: TGTGCCAGCAGTTATCTAGCGGCGAACACCGGGGAGCTGTTTTTT.

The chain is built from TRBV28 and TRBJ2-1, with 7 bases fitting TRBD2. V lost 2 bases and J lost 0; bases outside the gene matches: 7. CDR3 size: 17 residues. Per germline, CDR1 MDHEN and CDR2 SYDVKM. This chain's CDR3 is CASSLGPGGSSYNEQFF. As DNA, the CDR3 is TGTGCCAGCAGTTTAGGTCCGGGCGGGAGCTCCTACAATGAGCAGTTCTTC.

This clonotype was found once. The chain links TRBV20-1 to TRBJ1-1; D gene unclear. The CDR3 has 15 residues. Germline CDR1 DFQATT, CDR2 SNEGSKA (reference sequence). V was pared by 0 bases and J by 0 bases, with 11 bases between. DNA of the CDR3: TGCAGTGCTAGAGATTCTTCCCGACTGAACACTGAAGCTTTCTTT. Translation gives CSARDSSRLNTEAFF.

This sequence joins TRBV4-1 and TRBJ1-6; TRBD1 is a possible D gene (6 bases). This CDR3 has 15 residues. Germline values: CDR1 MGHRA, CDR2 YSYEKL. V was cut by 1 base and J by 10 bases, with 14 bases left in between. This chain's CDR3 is CASSQVGTGRSPLHF. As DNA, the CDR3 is TGCGCCAGCAGCCAAGTGGGAACAGGGAGGTCACCCCTCCACTTT.

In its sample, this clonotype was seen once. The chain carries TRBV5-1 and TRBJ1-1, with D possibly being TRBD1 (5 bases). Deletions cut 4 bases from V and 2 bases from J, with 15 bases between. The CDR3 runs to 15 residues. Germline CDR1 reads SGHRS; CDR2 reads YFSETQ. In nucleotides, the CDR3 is TGCGCCAGCAGCCCCGGGGCACTCTATAACACTGAAGCTTTCTTT. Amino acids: CASSPGALYNTEAFF.

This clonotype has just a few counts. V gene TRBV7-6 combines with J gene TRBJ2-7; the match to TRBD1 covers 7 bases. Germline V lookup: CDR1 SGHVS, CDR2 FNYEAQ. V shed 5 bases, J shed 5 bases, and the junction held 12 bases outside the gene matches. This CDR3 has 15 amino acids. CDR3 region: CASSPKPQGIDEQYF. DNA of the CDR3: TGTGCCAGCAGCCCTAAACCACAGGGGATCGACGAGCAGTACTTC. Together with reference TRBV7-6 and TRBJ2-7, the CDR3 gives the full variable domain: GAGVSQSPRYKVTKRGQDVALRCDPISGHVSLYWYRQALGQGPEFLTYFNYEAQQDKSGLPNDRFSAERPEGSISTLTIQRTEQRDSAMYRCASSPKPQGIDEQYFGPGTRLTVT.

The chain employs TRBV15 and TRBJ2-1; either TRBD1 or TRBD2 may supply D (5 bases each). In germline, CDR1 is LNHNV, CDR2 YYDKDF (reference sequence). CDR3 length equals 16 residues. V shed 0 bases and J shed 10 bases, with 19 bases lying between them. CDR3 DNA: TGTGCCACCAGCAGAGACCAAGGGGCTGGTACGGGGGAGCAGTTCTTC. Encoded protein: CATSRDQGAGTGEQFF.

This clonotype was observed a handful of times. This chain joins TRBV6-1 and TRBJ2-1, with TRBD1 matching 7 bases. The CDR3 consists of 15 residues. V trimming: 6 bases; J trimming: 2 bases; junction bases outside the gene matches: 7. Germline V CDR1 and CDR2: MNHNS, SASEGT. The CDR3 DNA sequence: TGTGCCAGCAGCCTTGGGACAGCCACCTACAATGAGCAGTTCTTC. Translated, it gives CASSLGTATYNEQFF.

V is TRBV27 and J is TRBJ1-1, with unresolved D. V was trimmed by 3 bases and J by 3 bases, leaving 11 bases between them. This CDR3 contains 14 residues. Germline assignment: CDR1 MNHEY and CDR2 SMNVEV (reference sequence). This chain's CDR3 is CASSLEASYTEAFF. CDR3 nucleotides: TGTGCCAGCAGTTTGGAGGCTTCCTACACTGAAGCTTTCTTT.